What follows describes a single T cell receptor (beta chain). This table comes from immunoSEQ multiplex PCR, and its TCRdb copy is limited to in-frame clones, with some not included. The sample lists about 82,000 clones, 80% occurring once. This record comes from a study of blood T cell repertoires in COVID-19. Study-level information: Samples came from the United States, Italy and Spain, spanning acute and convalescent COVID-19. T cells, B-cell-depleted T cells, or PBMCs supplied cDNA or gDNA.

The V gene lost 0 bases and the J gene lost 8 bases, with 15 bases spanning the gap. The germline V gene encodes CDR1 SGDLS and CDR2 YYNGEE. The CDR3 runs to 14 residues. The chain is built from TRBV9 and TRBJ2-7; D perhaps matches TRBD2 (5 bases). Sample: peripheral blood. The source of this sequence is a woman between 40 and 50 years old with active or convalescent COVID-19. The CDR3 DNA sequence: TGTGCCAGCAGCGTAGGGCTAGCTGAACTTAAGCAGTACTTC. This gives the protein CASSVGLAELKQYF.